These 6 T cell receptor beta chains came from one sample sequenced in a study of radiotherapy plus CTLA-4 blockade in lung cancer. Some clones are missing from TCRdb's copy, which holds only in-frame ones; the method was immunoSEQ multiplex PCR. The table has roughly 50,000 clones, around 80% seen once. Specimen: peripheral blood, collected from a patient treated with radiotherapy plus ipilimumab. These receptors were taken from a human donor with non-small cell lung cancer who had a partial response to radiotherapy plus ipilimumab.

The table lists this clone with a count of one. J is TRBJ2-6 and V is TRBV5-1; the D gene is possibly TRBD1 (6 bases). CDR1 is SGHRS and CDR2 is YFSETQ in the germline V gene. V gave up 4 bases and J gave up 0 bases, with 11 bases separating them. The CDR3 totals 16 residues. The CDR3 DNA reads TGCGCCAGCAGCCGGGACACTACCTCTGGGGCCAACGTCCTGACTTTC. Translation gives CASSRDTTSGANVLTF.

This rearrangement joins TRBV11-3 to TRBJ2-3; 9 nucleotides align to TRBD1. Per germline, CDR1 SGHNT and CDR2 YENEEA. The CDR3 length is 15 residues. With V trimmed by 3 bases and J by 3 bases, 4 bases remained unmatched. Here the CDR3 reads CASSFRDRDTDTQYF. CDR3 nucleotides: TGTGCCAGCAGCTTCCGGGACAGGGATACAGATACGCAGTATTTT.

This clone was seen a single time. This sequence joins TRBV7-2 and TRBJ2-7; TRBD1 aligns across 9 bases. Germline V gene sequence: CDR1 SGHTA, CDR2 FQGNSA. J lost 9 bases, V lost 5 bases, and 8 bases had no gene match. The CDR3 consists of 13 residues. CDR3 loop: CASSRQGVRRQYF. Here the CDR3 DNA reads TGTGCCAGCAGCCGACAGGGGGTACGCAGGCAGTACTTC.

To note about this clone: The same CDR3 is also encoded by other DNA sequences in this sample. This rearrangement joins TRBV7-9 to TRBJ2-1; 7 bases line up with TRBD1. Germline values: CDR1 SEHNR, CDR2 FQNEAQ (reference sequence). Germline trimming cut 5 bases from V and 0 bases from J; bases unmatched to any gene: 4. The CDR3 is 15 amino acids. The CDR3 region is CASSASGGSYNEQFF. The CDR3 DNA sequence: TGTGCCAGCAGCGCGTCAGGGGGCTCCTACAATGAGCAGTTCTTC.

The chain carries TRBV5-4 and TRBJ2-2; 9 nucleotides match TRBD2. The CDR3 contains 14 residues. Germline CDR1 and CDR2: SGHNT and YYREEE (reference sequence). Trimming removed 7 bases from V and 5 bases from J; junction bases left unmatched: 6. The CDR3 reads CASGRGGPTGELFF. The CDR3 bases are TGTGCCAGCGGGCGGGGGGGCCCGACCGGGGAGCTGTTTTTT. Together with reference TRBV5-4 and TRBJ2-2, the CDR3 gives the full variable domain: ETGVTQSPTHLIKTRGQQVTLRCSSQSGHNTVSWYQQALGQGPQFIFQYYREEENGRGNFPPRFSGLQFPNYSSELNVNALELDDSALYLCASGRGGPTGELFFGEGSRLTVL.

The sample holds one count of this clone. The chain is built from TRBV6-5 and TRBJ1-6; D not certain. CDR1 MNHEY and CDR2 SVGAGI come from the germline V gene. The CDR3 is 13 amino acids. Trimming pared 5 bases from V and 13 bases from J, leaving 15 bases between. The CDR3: CASSPLTGLPLHF. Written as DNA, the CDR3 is TGTGCCAGCAGTCCCCTTACCGGTCTCCCCCTCCACTTT.